The next 28 T cell receptor beta chains were all read from a single sample in a study of blood T cell repertoires in COVID-19. TCRdb's table, derived via immunoSEQ multiplex PCR, lists solely in-frame clones and lacks some. Altogether fewer than 500,000 clones are present, 70% to 90% being singletons, with the ten largest covering less than 0.95%. Sequenced sample: peripheral blood. The receptors here all came from a man aged 18 to 35 with COVID-19, enrolled during active disease.

The chain combines TRBV24-1 with TRBJ2-7, with 7 bases aligning to TRBD1. This CDR3 has 15 amino acids. With 4 bases clipped from V and 2 bases from J, the junction kept 7 bases outside the gene matches. The germline V gene encodes CDR1 KGHDR and CDR2 SFDVKD. The CDR3 reads CATSDHPDRAYEQYF. CDR3 DNA sequence: TGTGCCACCAGTGACCACCCCGACAGGGCCTACGAGCAGTACTTC.

The rearrangement links TRBV19 to TRBJ1-1; TRBD1 might be the D (5 bases). The CDR3 runs 15 residues. V lost 1 base and J lost 7, with 16 bases in between. Germline loops: CDR1 LNHDA, CDR2 SQIVND (reference sequence). The CDR3 region is CASSIVGRVKGEAFF. The CDR3, as DNA: TGTGCCAGTAGTATAGTGGGCAGGGTTAAGGGTGAAGCTTTCTTT.

In its sample, this clone was seen a few times. This chain uses TRBV19 with TRBJ2-2; 12 bases line up with TRBD2. The CDR3 is 16 amino acids. The V and J ends lost 5 bases and 6 bases, in that order; junction bases with no gene match: 7. The germline CDR1 and CDR2 sequences are LNHDA and SQIVND (reference sequence). CDR3 bases: TGTGCCAGTAGTGCTTCTAGCGGGGGGGCCGCCGGGGAGCTGTTTTTT. Its translation: CASSASSGGAAGELFF.

V is TRBV14 and J is TRBJ2-1, with 11 bases identical to TRBD2. After removal of 4 bases from V and 5 bases from J, the junction contained 7 bases not matched to a gene. The CDR3 covers 16 residues. Looked up from germline, CDR1 is SGHDN and CDR2 is FVKESK. The chain's CDR3 is CASSLLSGGGNNEQFF. The CDR3 nucleotides are TGTGCCAGCAGCCTTCTTAGCGGGGGGGGTAACAATGAGCAGTTCTTC.

The chain uses TRBV27 and TRBJ1-2, with 9 bases matching TRBD1. J gave up 3 bases and V 6 bases, and 11 bases lay outside the gene matches. This CDR3 comprises 16 residues. Germline V lookup: CDR1 MNHEY, CDR2 SMNVEV (reference sequence). CDR3 coding DNA: TGTGCCAGCAGGACAGCCGGGACAGGGTGGGACTATGGCTACACCTTC. As protein: CASRTAGTGWDYGYTF.

This clone was picked up a small number of times. The J gene is TRBJ1-3, the V gene TRBV25-1; a possible D gene is TRBD1 (6 bases). The germline CDR1 and CDR2 sequences are MGHDK and SYGVNS. This CDR3 spans 16 amino acids. With 4 bases removed from V and 0 bases from J, the gap between germline ends came to 13 bases. The CDR3 protein is CASSASNRVSGNTIYF. The CDR3 DNA is TGTGCCAGCAGTGCATCAAACAGGGTCTCTGGAAACACCATATATTTT.

The chain links TRBV5-6 to TRBJ1-2; D unclear. V lost 4 bases to trimming and J lost 2 bases, with 12 bases between them. Germline V gene sequence: CDR1 SGHDT, CDR2 YYEEEE. CDR3 size: 14 residues. The CDR3 reads CASSRQSINYGYTF. As DNA, the CDR3 is TGTGCCAGCAGCCGTCAGTCAATAAACTATGGCTACACCTTC.

V is TRBV11-3 and J is TRBJ2-1; perhaps TRBD2 as D (6 bases). Germline assignment: CDR1 SGHNT and CDR2 YENEEA. The CDR3 length is 14 residues. The V gene lost 0 bases and the J gene lost 6 bases, with 9 bases spanning the gap. CDR3 in amino acids: CASSLEFGSNEQFF. In DNA, the CDR3 is TGTGCCAGCAGCTTAGAGTTCGGGAGCAATGAGCAGTTCTTC.

The rearrangement uses TRBV24-1 and TRBJ1-2; TRBD1 is a possible D gene (5 bases). This CDR3 region has 13 residues. The V and J ends lost 0 bases and 6 bases respectively, with 7 bases between them. Looked up from germline, CDR1 is KGHDR and CDR2 is SFDVKD. The CDR3 loop reads CATSDLDSDGYTF. In DNA form, the CDR3 reads TGTGCCACCAGTGATTTGGACAGCGATGGCTACACCTTC.

This rearrangement joins TRBV11-2 to TRBJ2-1; tentative D call: TRBD2 (6 bases). The CDR3 runs 13 residues. V was clipped by 2 bases and J by 5 bases, with 7 bases between them. The germline CDR1 and CDR2 sequences are SGHAT and FQNNGV. The CDR3 is CASSLWGDNEQFF. As DNA, the CDR3 is TGTGCCAGCAGCTTATGGGGGGACAATGAGCAGTTCTTC.

This sequence joins TRBV11-2 and TRBJ2-5; 7 positions match TRBD1. The CDR3 has 15 residues. CDR1 is SGHAT and CDR2 is FQNNGV in the germline V gene. V gave up 3 bases and J gave up 5 bases; unmatched junction bases: 9. CDR3 in amino acids: CASSLTTGRIETQYF. The CDR3, as DNA: TGTGCCAGCAGCTTGACGACAGGGCGGATCGAGACCCAGTACTTC.

This chain uses TRBV7-2 with TRBJ2-5; unclear D gene. The CDR3 sequence is 13 residues long. Trimming took off 1 base at V and 5 bases at J, with 8 bases between the two ends. CDR1 is SGHTA, CDR2 FQGNSA, per germline. For the CDR3, the DNA is TGTGCCAGCAGCTTAGTACCCCGGGAGACCCAGTACTTC. Translation: CASSLVPRETQYF.

V gene TRBV6-5 combines with J gene TRBJ2-2, with D possibly being TRBD2 (6 bases). The V gene's germline CDR1 is MNHEY and CDR2 SVGAGI. The ends were cut back, 8 bases at V and 5 bases at J, with 6 bases in the middle. The CDR3 spans 11 residues. CDR3 nucleotide sequence: TGTGCCAGCGGGGGGACCGGGGAGCTGTTTTTT. It is translated as CASGGTGELFF.

V and J are TRBV3-1 (or the pseudogene TRBV3-2) and TRBJ2-7; 7 bases map to TRBD2. Trimming removed 4 bases from V and 5 bases from J; junction bases left unmatched: 8. Germline loops: CDR1 LGHDT, CDR2 YNNKEL (reference sequence). The CDR3 spans 14 residues. CDR3: CASSLPREGNEQYF. Here the CDR3 DNA reads TGTGCCAGCAGCCTACCAAGGGAGGGCAACGAGCAGTACTTC.

The chain couples TRBV12-3 or TRBV12-4 to TRBJ1-5; D is possibly TRBD1 (5 bases). This CDR3 contains 13 residues. V was cut by 7 bases and J by 4 bases, with 11 bases left in between. The CDR3 loop is CASTTGPNQPQHF. CDR3 bases: TGTGCCAGCACCACAGGTCCAAATCAGCCCCAGCATTTT.

V and J are TRBV2 and TRBJ2-1; 8 bases map to TRBD2. Per the germline V gene, CDR1 is SNHLY and CDR2 is FYNNEI. The J segment lost 10 bases and the V segment lost 4 bases, leaving 12 bases of the junction unmatched. This CDR3 is 15 amino acids long. The CDR3 DNA follows: TGTGCCAGCAGTGCCGGGAGGCGATTAGCGGGGGAGCAGTTCTTC. Protein: CASSAGRRLAGEQFF. The whole variable domain, filled in from reference TRBV2 and TRBJ2-1, reads EPEVTQTPSHQVTQMGQEVILRCVPISNHLYFYWYRQILGQKVEFLVSFYNNEISEKSEIFDDQFSVERPDGSNFTLKIRSTKLEDSAMYFCASSAGRRLAGEQFFGPGTRLTVL.

The chain recombines TRBV10-2 with TRBJ2-7, with 7 bases identical to TRBD1. Per germline, CDR1 WSHSY and CDR2 SAAADI. V shed 5 bases, J shed 3 bases, and the junction held 16 bases outside the gene matches. The CDR3 sequence is 17 residues long. CDR3 sequence: CASSPTRPGQKIYEQYF. The DNA for the CDR3 is TGCGCCAGCAGTCCTACTAGGCCGGGACAGAAGATCTACGAGCAGTACTTC.

The rearrangement uses TRBV5-4 and TRBJ2-1; 8 bases match TRBD2. The CDR3 has 14 amino acids. Looked up from germline, CDR1 is SGHNT and CDR2 is YYREEE (reference sequence). The V and J ends lost 1 base and 7 bases, in that order; junction bases with no gene match: 4. DNA for the CDR3: TGTGCCAGCAGCTTGCGACTAGCGTTAAATGAGCAGTTCTTC. Translated, it gives CASSLRLALNEQFF.

This rearrangement joins TRBV11-2 to TRBJ1-1, with D possibly being TRBD1 (6 bases). The germline V gene encodes CDR1 SGHAT and CDR2 FQNNGV. The V and J ends lost 1 base and 4 bases respectively, with 13 bases between them. The CDR3 extends over 15 amino acids. The CDR3 here is CASSLVPGASTEAFF. The CDR3 nucleotides read TGTGCCAGCAGCTTAGTCCCAGGGGCGAGCACTGAAGCTTTCTTT.

The chain couples TRBV6-5 to TRBJ1-1; D is unresolved. This CDR3 contains 15 residues. Trimming stripped 3 bases from V and 2 bases from J, with 13 bases between. Per germline, CDR1 MNHEY and CDR2 SVGAGI. This CDR3 reads CASSYDSPVNTEAFF. DNA for the CDR3: TGTGCCAGCAGTTATGATAGCCCAGTTAACACTGAAGCTTTCTTT.

The rearrangement uses TRBV3-1 (or the pseudogene TRBV3-2) and TRBJ2-5; D is uncertain. Germline assignment: CDR1 LGHDT and CDR2 YNNKEL (reference sequence). Trimming left V 2 bases short and J 3 bases short, with 4 bases between. The CDR3 totals 12 residues. CDR3 in amino acids: CASSQREETQYF. The CDR3 DNA follows: TGTGCCAGCAGCCAACGCGAAGAGACCCAGTACTTC.

The V gene is TRBV5-6, the J gene TRBJ2-1; 7 bases map to TRBD2. CDR3 length equals 15 residues. CDR1 and CDR2 from the germline V gene are SGHDT and YYEEEE. V shed 0 bases, J shed 10 bases, and the junction held 10 bases outside the gene matches. CDR3 DNA: TGTGCCAGCAGCTTGGCCGGGGACTACCTCGGGGAGCAGTTCTTC. Translated: CASSLAGDYLGEQFF.

DNA of the CDR3: TGTGCCAGTAGTATAGAGGGACAGGGTTATGGCTACACCTTC. Residues: CASSIEGQGYGYTF. V usage is TRBV19 and J usage is TRBJ1-2, with 9 positions matching TRBD1. Germline CDR1 reads LNHDA; CDR2 reads SQIVND (reference sequence). The CDR3 loop spans 14 amino acids. The V gene end was trimmed by 0 bases and the J gene end by 5 bases; junction bases not matched to a gene: 1.

This chain uses TRBV7-8 with TRBJ1-2; a weak D match, TRBD1 (5 bases). Trimming pared 4 bases from V and 6 bases from J, leaving 15 bases between. Germline V gene data show CDR1 as SGHVS and CDR2 as FQNEAQ. This CDR3 is built from 14 residues. DNA for the CDR3: TGTGCCAGCAGCTCATGGACAAGCCCCCATGGCTACACCTTC. Protein product: CASSSWTSPHGYTF. Full variable domain (outside the CDR3, taken from reference TRBV7-8 and TRBJ1-2): GAGVSQSPRYKVAKRGQDVALRCDPISGHVSLFWYQQALGQGPEFLTYFQNEAQLDKSGLPSDRFFAERPEGSVSTLKIQRTQQEDSAVYLCASSSWTSPHGYTFGSGTRLTVV.

The chain carries TRBV6-1 and TRBJ1-1; no definite D call. The V and J ends lost 0 bases and 6 bases respectively, with 8 bases between them. Germline CDR1 is MNHNS and CDR2 is SASEGT. This CDR3 comprises 13 residues. Here the CDR3 DNA reads TGTGCCAGCAGTGAAGCCCAAAGCTCTGAAGCTTTCTTT. Translation gives CASSEAQSSEAFF.

V gene TRBV20-1 combines with J gene TRBJ1-1; no clear D gene. Trimming took off 6 bases at V and 5 bases at J, with 10 bases between the two ends. Germline values: CDR1 DFQATT, CDR2 SNEGSKA (reference sequence). The CDR3 contains 11 residues. In DNA form, the CDR3 reads TGCAGTGCGGGAGGGCGAACTGAAGCTTTCTTT. It encodes CSAGGRTEAFF.

This clone was found once. The chain links TRBV2 to TRBJ1-3, with D possibly TRBD1 on 6 matching bases. CDR3 length: 14 amino acids. V gave up 2 bases and J gave up 5 bases, with 10 bases separating them. CDR1 and CDR2 from the germline V gene are SNHLY and FYNNEI. The CDR3 DNA sequence: TGTGCCAGCAGTGAATCAGGGGATCGAAACACCATATATTTT. Protein product: CASSESGDRNTIYF.

The CDR3 is CASSPKTSGNNEQFF. DNA of the CDR3: TGCGCCAGCAGCCCCAAGACTAGCGGGAACAATGAGCAGTTCTTC. V and J are TRBV5-1 and TRBJ2-1; 11 bases map to TRBD2. Germline loops: CDR1 SGHRS, CDR2 YFSETQ. The CDR3 runs to 15 residues. The junction had 5 bases not matched to a gene; V was cut back by 4 bases and J by 5 bases.